Following are 30 T cell receptor beta chains from one sample sequenced in a study of identical twins. TCRdb used MiXCR to reprocess the 5' RACE reads, holding one entry per CDR3 protein. This table holds roughly 570,000 distinct CDR3 sequences, 9.5% to 10% found once. Another study also made use of these data, one on yellow fever vaccine responses in identical twins.

Sequenced input: PBMCs. These TCRs come from a woman between 18 and 29 years old in good health.

This clonotype was seen more than once but under ten times. The CDR3 DNA reads TGTGCCAGCAGCGGCCGGTCCGGGTCGAACACTGAAGCTTTCTTT. Translated: CASSGRSGSNTEAFF. The chain links TRBV9 to TRBJ1-1; D uncertain. Trimming took 3 bases from V and 1 from J, leaving 13 bases between them. Germline loops: CDR1 SGDLS, CDR2 YYNGEE. This CDR3 is 15 amino acids long.

The gene calls are TRBV3-1 and TRBJ2-6, with unresolved D. The ends were cut back, 4 bases at V and 0 bases at J, with 7 bases in the middle. This CDR3 is built from 15 residues. Per the germline V gene, CDR1 is LGHDT and CDR2 is YNNKEL (reference sequence). The CDR3 DNA follows: TGTGCCAGCAGCCGACCGAGCTCTGGGGCCAACGTCCTGACTTTC. Residues: CASSRPSSGANVLTF.

The chain recombines TRBV27 with TRBJ2-1; weak D call: TRBD2 (6 bases). The CDR3 sequence is 14 residues long. Per the germline V gene, CDR1 is MNHEY and CDR2 is SMNVEV (reference sequence). Trimming took off 8 bases at V and 6 bases at J, with 17 bases between the two ends. The CDR3 reads CASSLFWGGNEQFF. For the CDR3, the DNA is TGTGCCAGCTCCCTCTTTTGGGGAGGCAATGAGCAGTTCTTC.

This clonotype has a count of ten or more. The chain combines TRBV7-8 with TRBJ1-5; 8 bases are shared with TRBD1. The V and J ends lost 5 bases and 5 bases, in that order; junction bases with no gene match: 5. CDR1 and CDR2 from the germline V gene are SGHVS and FQNEAQ. This CDR3 spans 14 amino acids. The CDR3, as DNA: TGTGCCAGCAGCCCCGACAGGGGCGATCAGCCCCAGCATTTT. Translated: CASSPDRGDQPQHF.

This clonotype was recorded a few times. The rearrangement uses TRBV6-5 and TRBJ2-7, with TRBD2 identical over 13 bases. Germline V gives CDR1 MNHEY, CDR2 SVGAGI. The CDR3 runs 17 residues. V trimming: 2 bases; J trimming: 2 bases; junction bases outside the gene matches: 6. The CDR3 DNA is TGTGCCAGCAGTTACACCGGACTAGCGGGAGTTACCTACGAGCAGTACTTC. Protein product: CASSYTGLAGVTYEQYF.

This clonotype was counted a few times. The chain links TRBV12-3 or TRBV12-4 to TRBJ1-5; no firm D call. This CDR3 is built from 14 residues. Trimming removed 3 bases from V and 7 bases from J, with 13 bases in between. The CDR3 DNA sequence: TGTGCCAGCAGTTTTTGGGGAAGTTACCAGCCCCAGCATTTT. As protein: CASSFWGSYQPQHF.

The chain combines TRBV6-1 with TRBJ2-6; D perhaps matches TRBD1 (6 bases). This CDR3 region has 14 residues. Germline V gene sequence: CDR1 MNHNS, CDR2 SASEGT. V lost 8 bases and J 4 bases, leaving 12 bases between the germline ends. For the CDR3, the DNA is TGTGCCAGCCTGGGGGCTGTGGGGGCCAACGTCCTGACTTTC. Translated: CASLGAVGANVLTF.

The chain joins TRBV11-1 to TRBJ2-3, with TRBD2 identical over 13 bases. Germline trimming cut 0 bases from V and 1 base from J; bases unmatched to any gene: 7. CDR3 length equals 19 residues. Germline loops: CDR1 SGHAT, CDR2 FQDESV (reference sequence). This chain's CDR3 is CASSLARLAGGIRTDTQYF. The CDR3 DNA follows: TGTGCCAGCAGCTTAGCGCGACTAGCGGGGGGCATCCGCACAGATACGCAGTATTTT.

The chain is built from TRBV7-8 and TRBJ2-3, with a tentative D call TRBD2 (6 bases). CDR1 and CDR2 (germline): SGHVS, FQNEAQ. Trimming took 5 bases from V and 1 from J, leaving 16 bases between them. The CDR3 is 16 residues long. The CDR3 loop reads CASSPFAGTGTDTQYF. In DNA form, the CDR3 reads TGTGCCAGCAGCCCGTTCGCGGGGACTGGCACAGATACGCAGTATTTT.

This clonotype has a handful of counts. The chain joins TRBV6-5 to TRBJ2-7; the D is unclear. Germline V lookup: CDR1 MNHEY, CDR2 SVGAGI. V was shortened by 5 bases and J by 6 bases, with 11 bases between the two germline ends. CDR3 length equals 12 residues. In nucleotides, the CDR3 is TGTGCCAGCAGTAGACTGGGATCCGAGCAGTACTTC. It is translated as CASSRLGSEQYF.

A few counts support this clonotype. V is TRBV11-2 and J is TRBJ2-2; possible D gene TRBD2, 5 bases. The V end was cut by 3 bases, the J end by 3 bases, with 11 bases between. Germline values: CDR1 SGHAT, CDR2 FQNNGV. The CDR3 is 15 residues long. For the CDR3, the DNA is TGTGCCAGCAGCTTCGAGGGCGGATACACCGGGGAGCTGTTTTTT. This translates into CASSFEGGYTGELFF.

This clonotype appeared a few times. The V gene is TRBV30, the J gene TRBJ2-1, with D uncertain. The CDR3 contains 13 residues. Between the trimmed V and J ends, which lost 2 bases and 5 bases, there was a span of 10 bases. Germline V gene data show CDR1 as GTSNPN and CDR2 as SVGIG (reference sequence). The CDR3 region is CAWSSPKNNEQFF. CDR3 DNA sequence: TGTGCCTGGAGTAGTCCCAAAAACAATGAGCAGTTCTTC. The full variable domain, with the rest looked up from reference TRBV30 and TRBJ2-1, is SQTIHQWPATLVQPVGSPLSLECTVEGTSNPNLYWYRQAAGRGLQLLFYSVGIGQISSEVPQNLSASRPQDRQFILSSKKLLLSDSGFYLCAWSSPKNNEQFFGPGTRLTVL.

The CDR3 coding sequence is TGCGCCAGCAGCAGGGGGGAAACAGTTCAGACCTACGAGCAGTACTTC. This sequence encodes CASSRGETVQTYEQYF. The chain joins TRBV5-1 to TRBJ2-7; perhaps D is TRBD1 or TRBD2 (6 bases each). The germline V gene has CDR1 SGHRS and CDR2 YFSETQ. CDR3 length equals 16 residues. Between the trimmed V and J ends, which lost 4 bases and 2 bases, there was a span of 19 bases. Variable domain in full (rest from reference TRBV5-1 and TRBJ2-7): KAGVTQTPRYLIKTRGQQVTLSCSPISGHRSVSWYQQTPGQGLQFLFEYFSETQRNKGNFPGRFSGRQFSNSRSEMNVSTLELGDSALYLCASSRGETVQTYEQYFGPGTRLTVT.

About this clonotype: The junction departs from the called germline gene at one end, perhaps through a read error. The chain carries TRBV5-5 and TRBJ2-3, with a possible D match to TRBD2 (6 bases). The CDR3 has 15 residues. The germline CDR1 and CDR2 sequences are SGHKS and YYEKEE (reference sequence). The CDR3 loop reads CPSSNGGSSTDTQYF. The CDR3 DNA reads as TGTCCCAGCAGTAACGGAGGGTCTAGCACAGATACGCAGTATTTT.

Ten or more counts support this clonotype. This chain uses TRBV24-1 with TRBJ2-7, with a possible D match to TRBD1 (6 bases). CDR1 is KGHDR and CDR2 is SFDVKD in the germline V gene. The CDR3 covers 13 residues. Trimming stripped 5 bases from V and 1 base from J, with 8 bases between. CDR3 sequence reads: CATSGGQSYEQYF. The CDR3 DNA is TGTGCCACCAGTGGCGGACAGTCCTACGAGCAGTACTTC.

This clonotype was seen a handful of times. The rearrangement joins TRBV15 to TRBJ2-1; D gene ambiguous. Per the germline V gene, CDR1 is LNHNV and CDR2 is YYDKDF (reference sequence). The length of the CDR3 is 13 residues. V was shortened by 4 bases and J by 3 bases, with 7 bases between the two germline ends. CDR3 loop: CATSIKDYNEQFF. DNA for the CDR3: TGTGCCACCAGCATCAAGGACTACAATGAGCAGTTCTTC. The variable domain in full, completed from reference TRBV15 and TRBJ2-1, reads DAMVIQNPRYQVTQFGKPVTLSCSQTLNHNVMYWYQQKSSQAPKLLFHYYDKDFNNEADTPDNFQSRRPNTSFCFLDIRSPGLGDTAMYLCATSIKDYNEQFFGPGTRLTVL.

This clonotype was detected once. This may arise from a read error, as a much more abundant clone is one base away. The chain recombines TRBV29-1 with TRBJ2-5; D is unclear. This CDR3 has 10 amino acids. Germline CDR1 reads SQVTM; CDR2 reads ANQGSEA. Written as DNA, the CDR3 is TGCGGCACCCATCAAGAGACCCAGTACTTC. Its protein product is CGTHQETQYF.

In this sample, this clonotype turned up a few times. V usage is TRBV27 and J usage is TRBJ2-3; 9 nucleotides agree with TRBD1. Germline CDR1 is MNHEY and CDR2 is SMNVEV (reference sequence). Losses at the gene ends were 3 bases for V and 1 base for J; bases not matched to a gene: 8. The CDR3 is made up of 17 amino acids. This CDR3 reads CASSLEKRTGGTDTQYF. In DNA, the CDR3 is TGTGCCAGCAGTTTGGAAAAAAGGACAGGGGGCACAGATACGCAGTATTTT.

This clonotype showed up many times. The rearrangement links TRBV7-9 to TRBJ2-3, with D possibly matching TRBD1 (6 bases). This CDR3 has 13 amino acids. The germline V gene encodes CDR1 SEHNR and CDR2 FQNEAQ (reference sequence). V was pared by 4 bases and J by 2 bases, with 7 bases between. Here the CDR3 DNA reads TGTGCCAGCAGCTGGACAGTCACAGATACGCAGTATTTT. Protein sequence: CASSWTVTDTQYF.

As for this clonotype: One end of the junction does not line up with germline, which may come from a read error. This rearrangement joins TRBV24-1 to TRBJ1-4; no definite D call. Germline V gene data show CDR1 as KGHDR and CDR2 as SFDVKD. CDR3 length equals 16 residues. In nucleotides, the CDR3 is TGTGCCACCAGTGATGTAGTGATCTCAACCAATGAAAAACTGTTTTTT. It codes for CATSDVVISTNEKLFF.

This clonotype was found a few times. The chain uses TRBV6-4 and TRBJ1-1, with 7 positions matching TRBD1. Trimming took 3 bases from V and 5 from J; bases not matched to a gene: 9. The CDR3 runs 15 residues. CDR1 MRHNA and CDR2 SNTAGT come from the germline V gene. The CDR3 loop reads CASSDINRGRTEAFF. The CDR3 region has the DNA TGTGCCAGCAGTGATATTAACAGGGGAAGGACTGAAGCTTTCTTT.

This rearrangement joins TRBV2 to TRBJ2-1; D not certain. The CDR3 length is 10 residues. Germline CDR1 reads SNHLY; CDR2 reads FYNNEI. The V end was cut by 8 bases, the J end by 10 bases, with 9 bases between. The CDR3 is CASGLQEQFF. The CDR3 DNA is TGTGCCAGCGGTCTTCAAGAGCAGTTCTTC.

This chain links TRBV4-3 with TRBJ1-1, with D maybe TRBD1 (5 bases). V lost 0 bases and J 0 bases, leaving 8 bases between the germline ends. The germline gives CDR1 LGHNA, CDR2 YSLEER. The CDR3 is made up of 15 amino acids. The CDR3 DNA reads TGCGCCAGCAGCCAAGACTGGGGGTTGAACACTGAAGCTTTCTTT. This translates into CASSQDWGLNTEAFF.

The rearrangement links TRBV7-9 to TRBJ2-7; unclear D gene. V was trimmed by 4 bases and J by 3 bases, leaving 13 bases between them. The CDR3 covers 14 residues. Germline lookup yields CDR1 SEHNR and CDR2 FQNEAQ (reference sequence). The CDR3 loop reads CASSSPRTDYEQYF. The CDR3 bases are TGTGCCAGCAGCTCTCCCCGGACCGACTACGAGCAGTACTTC.

This clonotype was detected a few times. J is TRBJ1-4 and V is TRBV12-3 or TRBV12-4; perhaps TRBD1 as D (6 bases). Trimming removed 6 bases at V and 3 bases at J, with 11 bases between. The CDR3 is 14 residues long. The CDR3 sequence is CASSQTGPNEKLFF. The CDR3 nucleotides read TGTGCCAGCAGCCAGACAGGACCTAATGAAAAACTGTTTTTT.

The CDR3 nucleotides read TGTGCCAGCAGCTTAAGACGGCCATACGAGCAGTACTTC. It codes for CASSLRRPYEQYF. This sequence joins TRBV7-2 and TRBJ2-7; D gene uncertain. Germline V gene data show CDR1 as SGHTA and CDR2 as FQGNSA. The CDR3 contains 13 residues. Trimming took 2 bases from V and 4 from J, leaving 9 bases between them.

In this sample, this clonotype turned up many times. The gene calls are TRBV28 and TRBJ1-6; D might be TRBD1 (5 bases). CDR3 length equals 14 residues. Germline V CDR1 and CDR2: MDHEN, SYDVKM. V was clipped by 7 bases and J by 7 bases, with 14 bases between them. The CDR3 region is CASTTGTKNSPLHF. The CDR3 nucleotides read TGTGCCAGCACCACTGGGACTAAAAATTCACCCCTCCACTTT. The full variable domain, with the rest looked up from reference TRBV28 and TRBJ1-6, is DVKVTQSSRYLVKRTGEKVFLECVQDMDHENMFWYRQDPGLGLRLIYFSYDVKMKEKGDIPEGYSVSREKKERFSLILESASTNQTSMYLCASTTGTKNSPLHFGNGTRLTVT.

This clonotype was counted ten times or more. The chain uses TRBV28 and TRBJ2-7; 7 nucleotides agree with TRBD1. Looked up from germline, CDR1 is MDHEN and CDR2 is SYDVKM. The trim removed 5 bases at V and 0 bases at J, leaving 7 bases unmatched. CDR3 length equals 15 residues. The CDR3 nucleotides read TGTGCCAGCAGTCCCGGGACAGTGCCCTCCTACGAGCAGTACTTC. The encoded protein is CASSPGTVPSYEQYF.

The chain is built from TRBV11-2 and TRBJ2-1; 10 nucleotides match TRBD2. CDR3 size: 17 residues. J gave up 1 base and V 1 base, and 4 bases lay outside the gene matches. The germline CDR1 and CDR2 sequences are SGHAT and FQNNGV. CDR3 nucleotides: TGTGCCAGCAGCTTAGGGACTAGCGGACCTTCCTACAATGAGCAGTTCTTC. Its translation is CASSLGTSGPSYNEQFF.

This clonotype was detected only a few times. The rearrangement joins TRBV28 to TRBJ2-1, with a tentative D call TRBD1 (5 bases). The CDR3 is made up of 16 amino acids. Germline values: CDR1 MDHEN, CDR2 SYDVKM. Trimming cost V 2 bases and J 3 bases, with 14 bases left between them. The CDR3 DNA is TGTGCCAGCAGTTTAAGACAGATCTCCTTCTACAATGAGCAGTTCTTC. It encodes CASSLRQISFYNEQFF. Drawing the rest from reference TRBV28 and TRBJ2-1, the complete variable domain is DVKVTQSSRYLVKRTGEKVFLECVQDMDHENMFWYRQDPGLGLRLIYFSYDVKMKEKGDIPEGYSVSREKKERFSLILESASTNQTSMYLCASSLRQISFYNEQFFGPGTRLTVL.